This is a list of T cell receptor beta chains from one sample in a study of blood T cells in healthy people across ages. TCRdb redid the calling of the 5' RACE reads with MiXCR, one entry per CDR3 protein. The profile shows 1 million or so distinct CDR3 sequences, 45% of them singletons. Sequenced sample: blood. These receptors originate from a woman aged 60-75 years in good health. Each CDR3 is given with its conserved first and last residue. A D gene is named only where the DNA matches it firmly. Expanded clones are given a class, and other clones once, few, many or no size at all.

clone_size | j_call | d_call | v_call | cdr3_aa | cdr3_nt
NA | TRBJ2-7 | NA | TRBV7-9 | CASSLAGFYEQYF | TGTGCCAGCAGCTTAGCCGGGTTTTACGAGCAGTACTTC
NA | TRBJ2-6 | NA | TRBV6-5 | CASSYSVRRMYSGANVLTF | TGTGCCAGCAGTTACTCGGTTCGGCGGATGTACTCTGGGGCCAACGTCCTGACTTTC
NA | TRBJ2-4 | TRBD2 | TRBV6-1 | CASSDLAGGLGEQYF | TGTGCCAGCAGTGACCTGGCGGGAGGGTTGGGGGAGCAGTACTTC
NA | TRBJ1-6 | NA | TRBV28 | CASSPSTRDGSPLHF | TGTGCCAGCAGTCCGTCTACAAGGGATGGCTCACCCCTCCACTTT
NA | TRBJ2-4 | NA | TRBV7-9 | CASSLEVAKNIQYF | TGTGCCAGCAGCTTAGAGGTTGCCAAAAACATTCAGTACTTC
NA | TRBJ2-3 | TRBD2 | TRBV4-1 | CASSQKPGLAGIPLSPSTDTQYF | TGCGCCAGCAGCCAAAAACCCGGACTAGCGGGGATACCGTTATCCCCTAGCACAGATACGCAGTATTTT
NA | TRBJ2-1 | TRBD2 | TRBV7-9 | CTSSSSGSRSYNEQFF | TGTACCAGCAGCTCCAGCGGGAGTAGGTCCTACAATGAGCAGTTCTTC
few | TRBJ2-1 | NA | TRBV6-2/TRBV6-3 | CASSYVGHYNEQFF | TGTGCCAGCAGTTACGTCGGACATTACAATGAGCAGTTCTTC
few | TRBJ2-7 | TRBD1 | TRBV12-3/TRBV12-4 | CASSGTGEGEQYF | TGTGCCAGCAGTGGGACAGGGGAAGGCGAGCAGTACTTC
NA | TRBJ2-5 | NA | TRBV10-3 | CAISESWGLQETQYF | TGTGCCATCAGTGAGTCATGGGGTCTCCAAGAGACCCAGTACTTC
NA | TRBJ2-1 | NA | TRBV5-5 | CASSLVVTNEQFF | TGTGCCAGCAGCTTGGTCGTCACCAATGAGCAGTTCTTC
NA | TRBJ1-2 | NA | TRBV2 | CASSASLDRTGYTF | TGTGCCAGCAGTGCCTCCCTAGACAGAACTGGCTACACCTTC
NA | TRBJ2-1 | TRBD1 | TRBV15 | CATSRDFADRGWGQSSYNEQFF | TGTGCCACCAGCAGAGATTTCGCCGACAGGGGATGGGGGCAAAGCTCCTACAATGAGCAGTTCTTC
few | TRBJ1-5 | TRBD1 | TRBV6-6 | CASSYPSGQRNQPQHF | TGTGCCAGCAGTTACCCTTCGGGACAGCGAAATCAGCCCCAGCATTTT
NA | TRBJ2-7 | TRBD2 | TRBV14 | CASRDYDYNEQYF | TGTGCCAGCCGGGACTACGACTACAATGAGCAGTACTTC
NA | TRBJ2-4 | TRBD1 | TRBV5-4 | CASSLATGVSGEQYF | TGTGCCAGCAGCTTGGCCACAGGGGTCAGTGGGGAGCAGTACTTC
few | TRBJ2-1 | TRBD2 | TRBV10-1 | CASSARAGGWNEQFF | TGCGCCAGCAGTGCCCGAGCGGGAGGTTGGAATGAGCAGTTCTTC
few | TRBJ2-7 | NA | TRBV20-1 | CSAPGGDEQYF | TGCAGTGCCCCGGGCGGCGACGAGCAGTACTTC
NA | TRBJ2-5 | NA | TRBV5-1 | CASSLGTARVKETQYF | TGCGCCAGCAGCTTGGGGACGGCCAGGGTTAAAGAGACCCAGTACTTC
NA | TRBJ2-3 | NA | TRBV20-1 | CSAEGYTYGTDTQYF | TGCAGTGCGGAGGGTTACACGTACGGCACAGATACGCAGTATTTT
NA | TRBJ2-7 | TRBD1 | TRBV5-1 | CASGLLGQGIDEQYF | TGCGCCAGCGGACTCCTGGGACAGGGTATCGACGAGCAGTACTTC
NA | TRBJ2-4 | NA | TRBV15 | CSTSRGETKNIQYF | TGTTCCACCAGCAGAGGGGAGACCAAAAACATTCAGTACTTC
few | TRBJ2-7 | TRBD2 | TRBV7-3 | CASSPFGGGSYEQYF | TGTGCCAGCAGCCCCTTTGGCGGGGGCTCCTACGAGCAGTACTTC
NA | TRBJ2-5 | TRBD2 | TRBV5-6 | CASSGSGRAAETQYF | TGTGCCAGCAGCGGTAGCGGGAGGGCCGCGGAGACCCAGTACTTC
few | TRBJ2-5 | TRBD1 | TRBV20-1 | CSARGPRDRQETQYF | TGCAGTGCTAGGGGGCCTAGGGACAGACAAGAGACCCAGTACTTC
NA | TRBJ2-5 | NA | TRBV20-1 | CSKGGAGETQYF | TGCAGTAAGGGGGGGGCGGGGGAGACCCAGTACTTC
NA | TRBJ2-1 | TRBD1 | TRBV7-3 | CASSLTSYRGDPPRNEQFF | TGTGCCAGCAGCTTAACGTCCTACAGGGGGGACCCCCCCCGCAATGAGCAGTTCTTC
NA | TRBJ2-5 | NA | TRBV6-5 | CASSYSRFGRGPGGDEETQYF | TGTGCCAGCAGTTACTCGAGATTTGGCAGGGGCCCAGGGGGGGACGAAGAGACCCAGTACTTC
NA | TRBJ1-5 | NA | TRBV9 | CASSVGSTAYQPQHF | TGTGCCAGCAGCGTAGGTAGCACCGCCTATCAGCCCCAGCATTTT
NA | TRBJ2-7 | NA | TRBV7-3 | CASSLLERDNEQYF | TGTGCCAGCAGCCTACTGGAAAGGGACAATGAGCAGTACTTC
NA | TRBJ1-6 | NA | TRBV4-1 | CASSGEGSPLHF | TGCGCCAGCAGCGGGGAGGGTTCACCCCTCCACTTT
few | TRBJ2-7 | TRBD2 | TRBV4-2 | CASSQDPAGLAASYEQYF | TGTGCCAGCAGCCAAGATCCCGCGGGACTAGCGGCCTCCTACGAGCAGTACTTC
few | TRBJ2-5 | NA | TRBV5-1 | CASSFSQGYQETQYF | TGCGCCAGCAGTTTTAGTCAGGGATACCAAGAGACCCAGTACTTC
NA | TRBJ2-1 | TRBD1 | TRBV18 | CASSPGQGVSNEQFF | TGTGCCAGCTCACCGGGACAGGGGGTTTCCAATGAGCAGTTCTTC
NA | TRBJ2-7 | TRBD1 | TRBV9 | CASSPNPGQGFYEQYF | TGTGCCAGCAGCCCCAATCCGGGACAGGGATTTTACGAGCAGTACTTC
few | TRBJ2-5 | NA | TRBV12-5 | CASGLFVETQYF | TGTGCTAGTGGTCTCTTCGTAGAGACCCAGTACTTC
NA | TRBJ2-3 | NA | TRBV5-1 | CASSQRASTDTQYF | TGCGCCAGCAGCCAGAGGGCTAGCACAGATACGCAGTATTTT
NA | TRBJ2-3 | NA | TRBV12-3/TRBV12-4 | CASSAPGIDTQYF | TGTGCCAGCAGTGCGCCAGGGATAGATACGCAGTATTTT
few | TRBJ2-3 | NA | TRBV11-3 | CASRPPDGIYTDTQYF | TGTGCCAGCAGGCCCCCCGACGGAATTTACACAGATACGCAGTATTTT
NA | TRBJ2-7 | TRBD1 | TRBV12-3/TRBV12-4 | CASSIPGQGAYEQYF | TGTGCCAGCAGTATCCCCGGACAGGGGGCCTACGAGCAGTACTTC
few | TRBJ2-3 | TRBD2 | TRBV6-2/TRBV6-3 | CASSTRTSGITDTQYF | TGTGCCAGCAGTACCAGGACTAGCGGGATTACAGATACGCAGTATTTT
NA | TRBJ2-1 | NA | TRBV20-1 | CSARVGGTQDEQFF | TGCAGTGCTAGGGTGGGTGGGACTCAGGATGAGCAGTTCTTC